What follows is one T cell receptor (beta chain) and its context. Its antigen is as yet unknown. These data belong to a study of OX40 agonist ivuxolimab in advanced cancers. Any history of autoimmune disease or systemic immunosuppression disqualified patients. Patients had blood sampled at baseline and again on cycle 4 day 1 and cycle 7 day 1. Whole-study findings and limits: Individuals who were partial responders at 0.1-3.0 mg/kg had clonal expansion that ranked among the lowest.

The repertoire was sequenced with immunoSEQ multiplex PCR; TCRdb's copy has only in-frame clones and lacks some. The sample has around 29,000 clones; 90% to 95% are singletons. The sequences come from CD4+ or CD8+ T cells sorted from blood, collected in a trial of the OX40 agonist ivuxolimab. The origin of this receptor is an adult with an advanced solid tumor such as melanoma, head and neck, liver or kidney cancer.

CDR3 amino acids: CATTLAGGPNEQFF. As DNA, the CDR3 is TGTGCCACCACACTAGCGGGGGGACCCAATGAGCAGTTCTTC. This chain joins TRBV19 and TRBJ2-1, with TRBD2 matching over 12 bases. The CDR3 extends over 14 amino acids. Germline V gives CDR1 LNHDA, CDR2 SQIVND (reference sequence). J lost 6 bases, V lost 10 bases, and 7 bases had no gene match.